The 26 T cell receptor beta chains listed next were all sequenced from one sample in a study of cytomegalovirus exposure and HLA in healthy donors. PCR used 60 Vbeta primers and 13 Jbeta primers. The method was immunoSEQ multiplex PCR; TCRdb's version includes in-frame clones alone and lacks a portion of them. Here the sample table reports roughly 120,000 clones. The specimen was PBMCs. The receptors were sampled from a man between 18 and 35 years old in good health and CMV-seronegative.

The chain uses TRBV7-7 and TRBJ2-1; TRBD1 is a possible D gene (5 bases). Trimming stripped 5 bases from V and 3 bases from J, with 11 bases between. The CDR3 has 14 amino acids. The germline V gene has CDR1 SSHAT and CDR2 FNYEAQ (reference sequence). CDR3: CASSHSGIYNEQFF. In DNA form, the CDR3 reads TGTGCCAGCAGCCACTCAGGGATCTACAATGAGCAGTTCTTC.

V gene TRBV29-1 combines with J gene TRBJ2-2, with a weak D call TRBD2 (5 bases). Germline CDR1 SQVTM, CDR2 ANQGSEA. This CDR3 has 13 amino acids. V was cut by 7 bases and J by 9 bases, with 18 bases left in between. The CDR3 DNA reads TGCAGCGCTACCCAGGACTGGGGTCGGGAGCTGTTTTTT. Protein product: CSATQDWGRELFF.

The chain couples TRBV11-3 to TRBJ2-7, with D maybe TRBD1 (6 bases). V dropped 5 bases and J dropped 4 bases, with 12 bases sitting between them. Germline V gene data show CDR1 as SGHNT and CDR2 as YENEEA. The CDR3 contains 13 residues. The CDR3 DNA sequence: TGTGCCAGCAGCCGGACAGAAAAGTACGAGCAGTACTTC. It is translated as CASSRTEKYEQYF.

This sequence joins TRBV30 and TRBJ1-2; weak D call: TRBD1 (6 bases). The CDR3 totals 14 residues. Germline CDR1 is GTSNPN and CDR2 is SVGIG (reference sequence). Trimming left V 3 bases short and J 0 bases short, with 11 bases between. The DNA for the CDR3 is TGTGCCTGGAGGGACAGTTTCACTAACTATGGCTACACCTTC. This translates into CAWRDSFTNYGYTF.

The genes are TRBV11-3 and TRBJ2-1, with D possibly TRBD1 on 5 matching bases. V lost 8 bases, J lost 1 base, and 12 bases lay in between. Looked up from germline, CDR1 is SGHNT and CDR2 is YENEEA. The CDR3 contains 14 residues. The chain's CDR3 is CASAPRASYNEQFF. The CDR3 region has the DNA TGTGCCAGCGCACCCAGGGCGTCCTACAATGAGCAGTTCTTC.

CDR3 loop: CASIPSPGQGTEAFF. The CDR3 DNA sequence: TGTGCCAGCATACCCTCTCCGGGACAGGGTACTGAAGCTTTCTTT. The rearrangement joins TRBV28 to TRBJ1-1; TRBD1 matches at 9 bases. The germline gives CDR1 MDHEN, CDR2 SYDVKM. Trimming removed 7 bases from V and 5 bases from J; junction bases left unmatched: 11. The CDR3 spans 15 residues.

The chain is built from TRBV6-1 and TRBJ2-1; D possibly corresponds to TRBD2 (5 bases). The V gene lost 2 bases and the J gene lost 3 bases, with 20 bases spanning the gap. There are 18 residues in the CDR3. Germline CDR1 MNHNS, CDR2 SASEGT. For the CDR3, the DNA is TGTGCCAGCAGTGAAACTCTCGAGGGAATATATGTCTACAATGAGCAGTTCTTC. Translation gives CASSETLEGIYVYNEQFF.

The chain uses TRBV4-2 and TRBJ2-7; D remains ambiguous. The CDR3 covers 13 residues. Germline CDR1 and CDR2: LGHNA and YNFKEQ. Trimming stripped 0 bases from V and 2 bases from J, with 5 bases between. CDR3 protein: CASSQEPTYEQYF. In DNA form, the CDR3 reads TGTGCCAGCAGCCAAGAGCCTACCTACGAGCAGTACTTC.

The V gene is TRBV25-1, the J gene TRBJ2-7, with TRBD1 matching over 7 bases. Germline assignment: CDR1 MGHDK and CDR2 SYGVNS. CDR3 length: 15 residues. The V and J ends lost 6 bases and 5 bases, in that order; junction bases with no gene match: 13. CDR3 nucleotide sequence: TGTGCCAGCAGGGCCCGGGACAGCTGGGTCCACGAGCAGTACTTC. Amino acids: CASRARDSWVHEQYF.

This chain uses TRBV14 with TRBJ2-3; weak D call: TRBD1 (5 bases). The length of the CDR3 is 14 residues. Between the trimmed V and J ends, which lost 5 bases and 6 bases, there was a span of 15 bases. CDR1 is SGHDN and CDR2 is FVKESK in the germline V gene. CDR3 DNA: TGTGCCAGCAGCGAGAACGCAGGGCTGGATACGCAGTATTTT. Translation gives CASSENAGLDTQYF.

The gene calls are TRBV5-1 and TRBJ2-3; 11 positions agree with TRBD2. The CDR3 has 15 residues. V was pared by 3 bases and J by 2 bases, with 2 bases of the junction left unmatched. Germline-derived CDR1 and CDR2 are SGHRS and YFSETQ. The CDR3 DNA reads TGCGCCAGCAGCTGGGGACTAGCGGACACAGATACGCAGTATTTT. This gives the protein CASSWGLADTDTQYF. Complete variable domain (other parts from reference TRBV5-1 and TRBJ2-3): KAGVTQTPRYLIKTRGQQVTLSCSPISGHRSVSWYQQTPGQGLQFLFEYFSETQRNKGNFPGRFSGRQFSNSRSEMNVSTLELGDSALYLCASSWGLADTDTQYFGPGTRLTVL.

CDR3 coding DNA: TGCGCCAGCAGCTTTCGGGACAGCTACTATGGCTACACCTTC. It encodes CASSFRDSYYGYTF. This chain connects TRBV5-1 to TRBJ1-2; TRBD1 aligns across 7 bases. This CDR3 is built from 14 residues. CDR1 and CDR2 from the germline V gene are SGHRS and YFSETQ. Losses at the gene ends were 2 bases for V and 3 bases for J; bases not matched to a gene: 4. The variable domain in full, completed from reference TRBV5-1 and TRBJ1-2, reads KAGVTQTPRYLIKTRGQQVTLSCSPISGHRSVSWYQQTPGQGLQFLFEYFSETQRNKGNFPGRFSGRQFSNSRSEMNVSTLELGDSALYLCASSFRDSYYGYTFGSGTRLTVV.

V gene TRBV19 combines with J gene TRBJ2-6; 10 positions match TRBD1. The length of the CDR3 is 16 residues. J gave up 13 bases and V 6 bases, and 15 bases lay outside the gene matches. The V gene's germline CDR1 is LNHDA and CDR2 SQIVND (reference sequence). The DNA of the CDR3 is TGTGCCAGTAGGATTTTGGGGACAGGGGTGGTAGGGGTCCTGACTTTC. Its protein is CASRILGTGVVGVLTF.

The chain carries TRBV6-5 and TRBJ1-5; D is perhaps TRBD1 (5 bases). The CDR3 is 15 residues long. Germline CDR1 and CDR2: MNHEY and SVGAGI. V was clipped by 5 bases and J by 5 bases, with 16 bases between them. The CDR3 nucleotides read TGTGCCAGCAGTGTCCGGGGAGGGACCTATCAGCCCCAGCATTTT. It yields the protein CASSVRGGTYQPQHF.

This chain uses TRBV15 with TRBJ2-7, with 11 nucleotides matching TRBD1. The J segment lost 2 bases and the V segment lost 5 bases, leaving 5 bases of the junction unmatched. The CDR3 is made up of 15 amino acids. CDR1 and CDR2 (germline): LNHNV, YYDKDF (reference sequence). CDR3 amino acids: CATSGRDRGAYEQYF. The DNA of the CDR3 is TGTGCCACCAGCGGCCGGGACAGGGGGGCCTACGAGCAGTACTTC.

This chain joins TRBV4-2 and TRBJ2-5, with 15 bases matching TRBD2. The CDR3 loop spans 16 amino acids. Germline CDR1 reads LGHNA; CDR2 reads YNFKEQ. V lost 1 base, J lost 5 bases, and 2 bases stayed unmatched. The CDR3 protein is CASSQAGLAGGETQYF. The CDR3 coding sequence is TGTGCCAGCAGCCAAGCGGGACTAGCGGGAGGTGAGACCCAGTACTTC.

This chain joins TRBV21-1 and TRBJ1-5; the table's D gene call, TRBD1, was not cross checked with the DNA. TRBV21-1 is designated a pseudogene. The CDR3 length is 16 residues. The DNA for the CDR3 is TGTGCCAGCAGCTCTTCTGATGGGACATTCAATCAGCCCCAGCATTTT. Its translation: CASSSSDGTFNQPQHF.

The gene calls are TRBV5-4 and TRBJ1-2; TRBD1 matches at 7 bases. The CDR3 is made up of 13 amino acids. The germline CDR1 and CDR2 sequences are SGHNT and YYREEE (reference sequence). Germline trimming cut 2 bases from V and 7 bases from J; bases unmatched to any gene: 5. CDR3 amino acids: CASSLQGFAGYTF. The CDR3 DNA follows: TGTGCCAGCAGCTTACAGGGGTTTGCTGGCTACACCTTC.

The genes are TRBV5-1 and TRBJ1-2; D is uncertain. The V end was cut by 0 bases, the J end by 3 bases, with 6 bases between. This CDR3 has 13 amino acids. Germline V gene lookup returns CDR1 SGHRS and CDR2 YFSETQ. The CDR3 bases are TGCGCCAGCAGCTTGGCGGGGTACTATGGCTACACCTTC. Amino acids: CASSLAGYYGYTF.

The genes are TRBV18 and TRBJ2-7, with TRBD1 matching over 10 bases. The CDR3 runs 13 residues. Germline-derived CDR1 and CDR2 are KGHSH and LQKENI. The junction had 2 bases not matched to a gene; V was cut back by 3 bases and J by 6 bases. Here the CDR3 DNA reads TGTGCCAGCTCACCGGGGACAGGGGTCGAGCAGTACTTC. Amino acids: CASSPGTGVEQYF.

The genes are TRBV27 and TRBJ1-1, with D tentatively TRBD1 (6 bases). The CDR3 covers 15 residues. Trimming left V 0 bases short and J 5 bases short, with 13 bases between. The germline gives CDR1 MNHEY, CDR2 SMNVEV (reference sequence). CDR3 nucleotides: TGTGCCAGCAGTTTATCGAACAGGGTTTGGACTGAAGCTTTCTTT. Encoded protein: CASSLSNRVWTEAFF.

The chain carries TRBV9 and TRBJ1-2; D is uncertain. The V and J ends lost 0 bases and 0 bases respectively, with 6 bases between them. This CDR3 is built from 14 residues. Germline V gene data show CDR1 as SGDLS and CDR2 as YYNGEE. CDR3 residues: CASSVDRANYGYTF. The CDR3 nucleotides read TGTGCCAGCAGCGTAGATCGAGCTAACTATGGCTACACCTTC.

The chain couples TRBV6-1 to TRBJ1-4, with D perhaps matching TRBD1 (5 bases). Germline-derived CDR1 and CDR2 are MNHNS and SASEGT. V was clipped by 2 bases and J by 0 bases, with 10 bases between them. The CDR3 totals 16 residues. CDR3 nucleotide sequence: TGTGCCAGCAGTGAATTTGGGGGGTCAACTAATGAAAAACTGTTTTTT. It encodes CASSEFGGSTNEKLFF.

The chain joins TRBV7-2 to TRBJ1-1, with D tentatively TRBD1 (6 bases). The CDR3 loop spans 13 amino acids. Between the trimmed V and J ends, which lost 6 bases and 5 bases, there was a span of 13 bases. Germline assignment: CDR1 SGHTA and CDR2 FQGNSA. The CDR3 DNA sequence: TGTGCCAGCAGTACTACAGGGCGGACTGAAGCTTTCTTT. It specifies CASSTTGRTEAFF.

V usage is TRBV9 and J usage is TRBJ2-1, with 8 positions matching TRBD2. This CDR3 has 15 residues. CDR1 and CDR2 from the germline V gene are SGDLS and YYNGEE. The J segment lost 7 bases and the V segment lost 0 bases, leaving 6 bases of the junction unmatched. The CDR3: CASSVAGGPRNEQFF. CDR3 nucleotide sequence: TGTGCCAGCAGCGTAGCGGGAGGGCCGAGAAATGAGCAGTTCTTC.

The chain links TRBV28 to TRBJ2-1; 8 nucleotides agree with TRBD2. The CDR3 totals 15 residues. With V trimmed by 3 bases and J by 2 bases, 3 bases remained unmatched. The germline V gene encodes CDR1 MDHEN and CDR2 SYDVKM. CDR3 amino acids: CASSLTSEPYNEQFF. The CDR3 nucleotides are TGTGCCAGCAGTTTGACTAGCGAACCCTACAATGAGCAGTTCTTC.